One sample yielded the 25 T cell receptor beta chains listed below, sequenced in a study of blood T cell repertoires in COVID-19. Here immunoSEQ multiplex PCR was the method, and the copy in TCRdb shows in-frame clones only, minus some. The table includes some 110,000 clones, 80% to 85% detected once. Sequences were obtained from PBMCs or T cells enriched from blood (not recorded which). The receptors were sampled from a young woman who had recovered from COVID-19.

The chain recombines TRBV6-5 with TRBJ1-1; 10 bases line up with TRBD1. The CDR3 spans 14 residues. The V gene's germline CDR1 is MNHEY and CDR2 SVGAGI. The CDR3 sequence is CATRRGQGSTEAFF. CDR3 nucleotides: TGTGCAACCCGCCGGGGACAGGGGAGCACTGAAGCTTTCTTT.

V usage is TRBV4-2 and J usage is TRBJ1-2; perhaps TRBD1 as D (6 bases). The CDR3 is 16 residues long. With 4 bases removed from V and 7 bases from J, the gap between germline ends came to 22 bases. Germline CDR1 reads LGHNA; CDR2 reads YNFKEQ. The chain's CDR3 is CASSRAPAQGMGGYTF. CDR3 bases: TGTGCCAGCAGCCGCGCACCTGCACAGGGAATGGGTGGCTACACCTTC.

CDR3 sequence reads: CASSLTGEKLFF. CDR3 DNA: TGTGCCAGCAGTTTGACAGGGGAAAAACTGTTTTTT. V and J are TRBV28 and TRBJ1-4, with 7 bases that match TRBD1. This CDR3 region has 12 residues. Trimming at V came to 3 bases and at J to 8 bases, leaving 0 bases not matched to a gene. Germline lookup yields CDR1 MDHEN and CDR2 SYDVKM.

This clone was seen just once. CDR3 sequence (DNA): TGTGCCACCAGCAGAGGTACCTTGATGGCTAGCGTGCTCTACAATGAGCAGTTCTTC. Amino acid sequence: CATSRGTLMASVLYNEQFF. The chain recombines TRBV15 with TRBJ2-1; tentatively, D is TRBD2 (6 bases). Germline V CDR1 and CDR2: LNHNV, YYDKDF (reference sequence). The CDR3 runs to 19 residues. Trimming took 1 base from V and 3 from J, leaving 22 bases between them.

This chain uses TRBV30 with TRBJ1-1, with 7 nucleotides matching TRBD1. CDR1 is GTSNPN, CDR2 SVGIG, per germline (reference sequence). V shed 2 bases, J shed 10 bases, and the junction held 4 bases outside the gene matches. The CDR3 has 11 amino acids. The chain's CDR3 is CAWSTGDAAFF. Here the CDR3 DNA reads TGTGCCTGGAGTACAGGGGACGCAGCTTTCTTT.

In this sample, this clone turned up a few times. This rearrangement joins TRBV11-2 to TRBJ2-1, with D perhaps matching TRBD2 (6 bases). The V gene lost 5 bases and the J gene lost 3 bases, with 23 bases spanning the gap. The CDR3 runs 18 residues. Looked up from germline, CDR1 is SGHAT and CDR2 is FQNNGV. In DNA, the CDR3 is TGTGCCAGCAGCGATTCTACGCGGCTAGCGTCATACTACAATGAGCAGTTCTTC. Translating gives CASSDSTRLASYYNEQFF.

CDR3 coding DNA: TGTGCCAGCAGTTCCCTCGAGGAGGGCCAAGAGACCCAGTACTTC. It specifies CASSSLEEGQETQYF. The gene calls are TRBV27 and TRBJ2-5; D is perhaps TRBD2 (6 bases). From germline, CDR1 is MNHEY and CDR2 SMNVEV (reference sequence). Trimming pared 4 bases from V and 1 base from J, leaving 13 bases between. The CDR3 is 15 amino acids.

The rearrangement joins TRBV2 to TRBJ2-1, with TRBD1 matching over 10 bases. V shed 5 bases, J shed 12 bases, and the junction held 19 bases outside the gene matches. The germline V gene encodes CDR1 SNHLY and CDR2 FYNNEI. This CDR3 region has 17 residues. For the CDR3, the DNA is TGTGCCAGCAGTAAACTCCGCCGGGACAGGGGACCAGGGGGGCAGTTCTTC. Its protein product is CASSKLRRDRGPGGQFF.

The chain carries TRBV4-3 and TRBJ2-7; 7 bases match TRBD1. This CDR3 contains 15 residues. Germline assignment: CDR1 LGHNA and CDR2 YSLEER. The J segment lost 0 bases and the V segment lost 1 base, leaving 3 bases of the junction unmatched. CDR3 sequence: CASSQAGQNSYEQYF. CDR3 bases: TGCGCCAGCAGCCAAGCGGGACAGAACTCCTACGAGCAGTACTTC.

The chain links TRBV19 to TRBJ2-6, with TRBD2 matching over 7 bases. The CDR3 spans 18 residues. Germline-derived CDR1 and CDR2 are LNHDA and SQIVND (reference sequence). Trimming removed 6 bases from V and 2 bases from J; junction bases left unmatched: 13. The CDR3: CASSRTYGGGTGANVLTF. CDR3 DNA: TGTGCCAGTAGCCGAACCTATGGGGGGGGAACTGGGGCCAACGTCCTGACTTTC.

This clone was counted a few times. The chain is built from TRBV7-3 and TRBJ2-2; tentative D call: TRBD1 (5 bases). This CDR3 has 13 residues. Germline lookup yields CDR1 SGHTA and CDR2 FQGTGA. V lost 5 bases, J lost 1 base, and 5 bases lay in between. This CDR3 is CASSTGNTGELFF. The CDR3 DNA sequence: TGTGCCAGCAGCACAGGGAACACCGGGGAGCTGTTTTTT.

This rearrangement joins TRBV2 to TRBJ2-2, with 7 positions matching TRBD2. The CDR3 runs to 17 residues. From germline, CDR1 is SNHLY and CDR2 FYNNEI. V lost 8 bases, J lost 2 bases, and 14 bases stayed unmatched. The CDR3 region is CASYYPGGSGNTGELFF. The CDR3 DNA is TGTGCCAGCTATTATCCGGGAGGTAGCGGTAACACCGGGGAGCTGTTTTTT.

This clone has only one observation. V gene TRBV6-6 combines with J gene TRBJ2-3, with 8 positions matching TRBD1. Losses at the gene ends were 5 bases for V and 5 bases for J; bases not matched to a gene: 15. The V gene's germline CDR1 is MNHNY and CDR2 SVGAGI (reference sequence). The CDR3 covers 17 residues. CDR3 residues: CASSPWADRVRGDTQYF. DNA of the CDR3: TGTGCCAGCAGTCCCTGGGCGGACAGGGTCAGAGGAGATACGCAGTATTTT.

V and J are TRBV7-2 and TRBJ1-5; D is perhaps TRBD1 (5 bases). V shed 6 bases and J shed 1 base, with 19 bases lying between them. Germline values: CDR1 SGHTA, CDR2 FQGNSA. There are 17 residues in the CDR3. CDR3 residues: CASSRGSGGSSNQPQHF. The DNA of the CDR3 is TGTGCCAGCAGTCGGGGGAGTGGGGGTTCGAGCAATCAGCCCCAGCATTTT.

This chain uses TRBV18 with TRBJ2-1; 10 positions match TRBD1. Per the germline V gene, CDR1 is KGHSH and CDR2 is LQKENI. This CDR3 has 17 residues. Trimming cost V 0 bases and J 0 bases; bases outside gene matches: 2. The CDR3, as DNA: TGTGCCAGCTCACCACCGACAGGGGGCCCCTCCTACAATGAGCAGTTCTTC. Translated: CASSPPTGGPSYNEQFF.

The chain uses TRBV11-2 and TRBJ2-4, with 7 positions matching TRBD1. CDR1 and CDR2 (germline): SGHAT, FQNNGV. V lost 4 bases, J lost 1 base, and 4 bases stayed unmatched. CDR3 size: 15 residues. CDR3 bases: TGTGCCAGCAGCTCACAGACAGGGGCCAAAAACATTCAGTACTTC. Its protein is CASSSQTGAKNIQYF. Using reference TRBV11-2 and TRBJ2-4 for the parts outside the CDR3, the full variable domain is EAGVAQSPRYKIIEKRQSVAFWCNPISGHATLYWYQQILGQGPKLLIQFQNNGVVDDSQLPKDRFSAERLKGVDSTLKIQPAKLEDSAVYLCASSSQTGAKNIQYFGAGTRLSVL.

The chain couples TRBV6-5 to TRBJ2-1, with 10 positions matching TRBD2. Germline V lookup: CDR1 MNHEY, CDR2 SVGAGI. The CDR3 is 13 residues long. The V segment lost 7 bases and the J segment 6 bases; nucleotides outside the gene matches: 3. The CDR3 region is CASILAGANEQFF. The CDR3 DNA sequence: TGTGCCAGCATTCTAGCGGGAGCCAATGAGCAGTTCTTC.

The CDR3: CASSRTRDNYGYTF. Written as DNA, the CDR3 is TGTGCCAGCAGCAGAACCAGGGATAACTATGGCTACACCTTC. The chain combines TRBV7-2 with TRBJ1-2; D possibly corresponds to TRBD1 (5 bases). This CDR3 has 14 residues. The germline gives CDR1 SGHTA, CDR2 FQGNSA. Trimming stripped 5 bases from V and 1 base from J, with 11 bases between.

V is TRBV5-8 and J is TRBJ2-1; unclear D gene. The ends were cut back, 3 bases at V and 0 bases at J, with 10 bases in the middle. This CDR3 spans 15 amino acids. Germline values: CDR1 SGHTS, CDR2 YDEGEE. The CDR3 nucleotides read TGTGCCAGCAGCTGGTCGAGAAGCTCCTACAATGAGCAGTTCTTC. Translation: CASSWSRSSYNEQFF.

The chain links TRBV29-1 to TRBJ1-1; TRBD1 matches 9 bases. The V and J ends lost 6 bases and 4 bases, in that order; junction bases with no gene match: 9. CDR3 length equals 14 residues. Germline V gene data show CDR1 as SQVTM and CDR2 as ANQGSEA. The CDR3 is CSVENRGRFTEAFF. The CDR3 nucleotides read TGCAGCGTGGAGAACAGGGGGCGTTTCACTGAAGCTTTCTTT.

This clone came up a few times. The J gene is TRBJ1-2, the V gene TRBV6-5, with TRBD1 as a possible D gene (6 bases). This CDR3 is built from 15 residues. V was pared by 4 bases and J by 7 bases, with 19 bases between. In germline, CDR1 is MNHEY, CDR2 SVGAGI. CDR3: CASSSAGGGRGGYTF. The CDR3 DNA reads TGTGCCAGCAGTTCTGCCGGGGGGGGGCGCGGTGGCTACACCTTC.

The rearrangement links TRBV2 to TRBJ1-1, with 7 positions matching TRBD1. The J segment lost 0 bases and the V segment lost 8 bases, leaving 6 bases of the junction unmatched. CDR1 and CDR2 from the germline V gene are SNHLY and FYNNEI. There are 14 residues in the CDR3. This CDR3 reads CASAGTAMNTEAFF. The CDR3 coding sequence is TGTGCCAGCGCGGGGACAGCAATGAACACTGAAGCTTTCTTT.

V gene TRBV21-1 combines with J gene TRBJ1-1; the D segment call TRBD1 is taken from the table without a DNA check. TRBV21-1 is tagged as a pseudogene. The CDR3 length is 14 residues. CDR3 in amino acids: CASSPRDRNTEAFF. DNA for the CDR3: TGTGCCAGCAGCCCACGGGACAGGAACACTGAAGCTTTCTTT.

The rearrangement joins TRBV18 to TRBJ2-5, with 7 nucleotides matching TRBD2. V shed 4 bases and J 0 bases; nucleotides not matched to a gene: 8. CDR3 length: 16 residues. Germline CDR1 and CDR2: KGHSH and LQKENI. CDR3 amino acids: CASSLSSGLYQETQYF. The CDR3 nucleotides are TGTGCCAGCTCACTCTCTAGCGGACTGTACCAAGAGACCCAGTACTTC.

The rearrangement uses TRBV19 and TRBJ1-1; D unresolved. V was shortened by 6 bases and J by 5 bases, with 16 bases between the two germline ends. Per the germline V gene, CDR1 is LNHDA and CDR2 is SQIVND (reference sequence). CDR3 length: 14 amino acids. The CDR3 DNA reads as TGTGCCAGTAGCCCCGACTACGGTTTGACTGAAGCTTTCTTT. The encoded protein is CASSPDYGLTEAFF.